This T cell receptor beta chain emerged from a study of early T cells in non-severe SARS-CoV-2 infection. TCRdb reanalysed the 5' RACE reads using MiXCR and keeps one entry per CDR3 protein. Here the sample spans over 90,000 distinct CDR3 sequences, around 13% being singletons. The CDR3 sequence is 13 residues long. The V and J ends lost 4 bases and 3 bases respectively, with 9 bases between them. Germline V CDR1 and CDR2: SEHNR, FQNEAQ (reference sequence). This clonotype was seen ten or more times. The chain couples TRBV7-9 to TRBJ1-1; D may be TRBD1 (6 bases). The sequenced sample consisted of whole blood. This sequence originates from an adult who was a healthcare worker with PCR-confirmed SARS-CoV-2 infection or an uninfected control (not recorded which). The CDR3 sequence is CASSSRGDTEAFF. Here the CDR3 DNA reads TGTGCCAGCAGCTCTAGGGGGGACACTGAAGCTTTCTTT.